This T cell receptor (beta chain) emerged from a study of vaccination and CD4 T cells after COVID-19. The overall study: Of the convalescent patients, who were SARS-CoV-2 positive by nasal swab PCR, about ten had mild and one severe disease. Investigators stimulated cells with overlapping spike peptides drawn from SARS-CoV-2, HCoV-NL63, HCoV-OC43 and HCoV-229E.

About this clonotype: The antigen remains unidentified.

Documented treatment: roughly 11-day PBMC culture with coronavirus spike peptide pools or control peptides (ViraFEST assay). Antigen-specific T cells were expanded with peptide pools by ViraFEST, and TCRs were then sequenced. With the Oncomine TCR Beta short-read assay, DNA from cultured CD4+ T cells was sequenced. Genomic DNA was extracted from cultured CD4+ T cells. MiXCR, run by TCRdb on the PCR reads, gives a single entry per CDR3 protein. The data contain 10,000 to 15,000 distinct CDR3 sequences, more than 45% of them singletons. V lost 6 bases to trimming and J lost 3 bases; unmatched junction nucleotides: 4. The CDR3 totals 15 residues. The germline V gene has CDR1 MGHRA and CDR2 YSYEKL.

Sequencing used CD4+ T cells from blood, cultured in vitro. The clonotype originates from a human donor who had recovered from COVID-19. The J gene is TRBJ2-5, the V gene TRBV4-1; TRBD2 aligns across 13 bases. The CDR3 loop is CASRRGLAGEETQYF. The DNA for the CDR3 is TGCGCCAGCAGAAGAGGACTAGCGGGGGAAGAGACCCAGTACTTC.